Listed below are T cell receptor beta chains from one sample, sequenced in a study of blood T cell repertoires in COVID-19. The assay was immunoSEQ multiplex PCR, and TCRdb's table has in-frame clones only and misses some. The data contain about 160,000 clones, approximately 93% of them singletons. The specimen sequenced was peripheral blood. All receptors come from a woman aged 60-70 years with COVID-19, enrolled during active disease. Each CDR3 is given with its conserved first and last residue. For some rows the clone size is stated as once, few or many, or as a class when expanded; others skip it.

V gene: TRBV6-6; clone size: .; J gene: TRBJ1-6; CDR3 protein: CASSPRTGGPYNSPLHF
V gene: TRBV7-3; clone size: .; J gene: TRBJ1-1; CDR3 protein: CASSPRTGGTEAFF
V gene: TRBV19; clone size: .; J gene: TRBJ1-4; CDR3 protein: CASSPGRSREKLFF
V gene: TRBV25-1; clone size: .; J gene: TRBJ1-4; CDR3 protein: CASSAGQGATNEKLFF
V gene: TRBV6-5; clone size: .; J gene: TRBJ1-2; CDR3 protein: CASSYSRGTYGYTF
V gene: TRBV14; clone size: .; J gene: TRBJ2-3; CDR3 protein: CASSRWGTVTDTQYF
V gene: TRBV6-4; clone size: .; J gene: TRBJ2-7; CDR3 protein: CASSISQGDEQYF
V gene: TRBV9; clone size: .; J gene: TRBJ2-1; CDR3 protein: CASSVWVERGFDNEQFF
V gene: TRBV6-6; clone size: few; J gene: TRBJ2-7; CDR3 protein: CASYRDSLSYEQYF
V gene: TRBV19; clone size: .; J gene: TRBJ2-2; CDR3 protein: CASSIAPARRPGELFF
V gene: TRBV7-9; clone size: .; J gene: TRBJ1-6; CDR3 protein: CASSPQGASYNSPLHF
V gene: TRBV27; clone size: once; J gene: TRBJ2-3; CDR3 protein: CASTKGLFTDTQYF
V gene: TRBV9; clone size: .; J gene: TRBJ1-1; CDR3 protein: CASSVVNNLDTEAFF
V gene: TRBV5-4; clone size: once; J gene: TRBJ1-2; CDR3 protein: CASSSDGVRSYGYTF
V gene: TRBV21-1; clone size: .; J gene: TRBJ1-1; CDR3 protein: CASSKGRQGEMAEAFF
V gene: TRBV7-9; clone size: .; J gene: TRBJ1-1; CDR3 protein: CASSQDRVRAFF
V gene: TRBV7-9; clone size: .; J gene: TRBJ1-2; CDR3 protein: CASSPGQGNYGYTF
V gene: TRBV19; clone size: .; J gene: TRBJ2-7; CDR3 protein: CASRPPGGRGLDEQYF
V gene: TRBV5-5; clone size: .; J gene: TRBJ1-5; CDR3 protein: CASSLQGIAVGQPQHF
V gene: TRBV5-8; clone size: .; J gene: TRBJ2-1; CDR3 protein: CASSRDIDNEQFF
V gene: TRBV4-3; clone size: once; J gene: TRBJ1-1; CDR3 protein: CASSQAGQGAGEAFF
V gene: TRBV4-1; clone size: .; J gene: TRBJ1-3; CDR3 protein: CASSQDVGGGGLNTIYF
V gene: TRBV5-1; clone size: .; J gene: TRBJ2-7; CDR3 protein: CASSVQGGPDEQYF
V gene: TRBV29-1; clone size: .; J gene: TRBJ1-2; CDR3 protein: CSVRRDLYGYTF
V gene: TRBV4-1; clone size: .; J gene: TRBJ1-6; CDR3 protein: CASSHPGTRRSSPLHF
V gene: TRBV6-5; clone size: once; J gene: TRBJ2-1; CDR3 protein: CASRGRGYNEQFF
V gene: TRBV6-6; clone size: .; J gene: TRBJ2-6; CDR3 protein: CASSDRGSGANVLTF
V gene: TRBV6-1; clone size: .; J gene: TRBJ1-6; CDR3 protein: CASSELYPPDNSPLHF
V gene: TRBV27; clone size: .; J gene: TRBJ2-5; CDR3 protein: CASSFSVRAGGTQYF
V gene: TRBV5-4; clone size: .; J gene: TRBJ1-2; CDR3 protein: CASKSGQDLNYGYTF
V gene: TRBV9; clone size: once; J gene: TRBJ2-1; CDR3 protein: CASSVSGGDGNEQFF
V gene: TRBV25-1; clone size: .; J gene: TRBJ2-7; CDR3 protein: CASSPGGDFGGQYF
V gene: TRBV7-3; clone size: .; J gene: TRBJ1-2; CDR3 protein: CASSFGQYYGYTF
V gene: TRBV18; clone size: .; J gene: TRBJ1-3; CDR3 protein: CASSLRQGDSGNTIYF
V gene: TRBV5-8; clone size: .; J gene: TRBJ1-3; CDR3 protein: CASSLYESKGNTIYF
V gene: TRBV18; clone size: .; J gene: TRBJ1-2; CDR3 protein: CASSPQDTVHYGYTF
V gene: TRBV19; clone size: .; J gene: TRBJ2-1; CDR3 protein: CASSPAGGLYNEQFF
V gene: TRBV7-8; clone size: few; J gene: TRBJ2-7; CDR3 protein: CASSLQNYEQYF
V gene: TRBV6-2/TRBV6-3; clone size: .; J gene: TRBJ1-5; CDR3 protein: CASSYAAGGGNQPQHF
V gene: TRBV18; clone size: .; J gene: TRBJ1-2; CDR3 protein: CASSPGQGHYGYTF